Following are 32 T cell receptor beta chains from one sample sequenced in a study of blood T cell repertoires in COVID-19. The assay was immunoSEQ multiplex PCR, and TCRdb's table has in-frame clones only and misses some. The sample lists about 160,000 clones, 65% to 85% occurring once. Sequenced sample: PBMCs or T cells enriched from blood (not recorded which). These receptor sequences come from a woman aged 45-65 years in a cohort exposed to, infected with or recovered from COVID-19 (not recorded which).

The rearrangement uses TRBV7-2 and TRBJ2-7, with D perhaps matching TRBD2 (6 bases). The germline V gene has CDR1 SGHTA and CDR2 FQGNSA. The CDR3 is 14 residues long. V gave up 2 bases and J gave up 3 bases, with 11 bases separating them. CDR3: CASSLIGTYYEQYF. The CDR3 DNA is TGTGCCAGCAGCTTAATTGGGACTTACTACGAGCAGTACTTC.

The chain recombines TRBV4-1 with TRBJ2-7, with TRBD2 matching 8 bases. Germline V gene sequence: CDR1 MGHRA, CDR2 YSYEKL. V lost 0 bases, J lost 1 base, and 5 bases stayed unmatched. The CDR3 length is 16 residues. The CDR3 region is CASSQEVASGSYEQYF. The CDR3 DNA reads TGCGCCAGCAGCCAAGAAGTGGCTAGCGGGTCCTACGAGCAGTACTTC.

This clone was recorded only once. The CDR3 is CASRYRDRGDEKLFF. The CDR3 DNA sequence: TGTGCCAGCAGGTACCGGGACAGGGGAGATGAAAAACTGTTTTTT. V usage is TRBV2 and J usage is TRBJ1-4; 10 bases line up with TRBD1. The CDR3 is made up of 15 amino acids. Germline values: CDR1 SNHLY, CDR2 FYNNEI. V lost 6 bases to trimming and J lost 6 bases; unmatched junction nucleotides: 7.

Here the CDR3 DNA reads TGTGCCAGCAGCGGCGGACAAAACACCGGGGAGCTGTTTTTT. This gives the protein CASSGGQNTGELFF. This chain links TRBV7-2 with TRBJ2-2; the D gene is possibly TRBD1 (5 bases). V lost 5 bases, J lost 2 bases, and 9 bases lay in between. This CDR3 has 14 amino acids. Germline V gives CDR1 SGHTA, CDR2 FQGNSA.

The V and J genes are TRBV28 and TRBJ2-7; 9 nucleotides match TRBD1. The CDR3 length is 15 residues. J was trimmed by 6 bases and V by 5 bases; bases with no gene match: 11. CDR1 is MDHEN, CDR2 SYDVKM, per germline. The CDR3, as DNA: TGTGCCAGCAGTCCGTCGGACAGGGGACATCTCGAGCAGTACTTC. Translating gives CASSPSDRGHLEQYF.

The chain links TRBV2 to TRBJ2-7; a weak D match, TRBD2 (6 bases). Trimming stripped 4 bases from V and 4 bases from J, with 14 bases between. The V gene's germline CDR1 is SNHLY and CDR2 FYNNEI. This CDR3 region has 14 residues. This CDR3 is CASSVEGGKYEQYF. Here the CDR3 DNA reads TGTGCCAGCAGTGTTGAGGGCGGGAAGTACGAGCAGTACTTC.

The V call is TRBV7-2, the J call TRBJ2-7; perhaps TRBD2 as D (5 bases). The CDR3 length is 15 residues. The V and J ends lost 1 base and 7 bases respectively, with 17 bases between them. Germline V CDR1 and CDR2: SGHTA, FQGNSA. The CDR3 coding sequence is TGTGCCAGCAGCTTAGAGGCTAGACTATCGGGGGAGCAGTACTTC. Translation gives CASSLEARLSGEQYF.

The table lists this clone with a count of one. The CDR3 spells CASRKQRDSRNTIYF. The DNA of the CDR3 is TGTGCCAGCAGGAAACAAAGGGACAGCCGAAACACCATATATTTT. The chain combines TRBV6-5 with TRBJ1-3, with 7 bases aligning to TRBD1. CDR3 length equals 15 residues. Germline lookup yields CDR1 MNHEY and CDR2 SVGAGI. The J segment lost 5 bases and the V segment lost 6 bases, leaving 10 bases of the junction unmatched.

The table lists this clone with a count of one. The chain is built from TRBV10-3 and TRBJ2-5, with D perhaps TRBD2 (5 bases). The CDR3 length is 13 residues. Per germline, CDR1 ENHRY and CDR2 SYGVKD. V gave up 2 bases and J gave up 5 bases, with 9 bases separating them. CDR3 DNA: TGTGCCATCAGTGAGCGGGGTGGGGAGACCCAGTACTTC. Encoded protein: CAISERGGETQYF.

The genes are TRBV11-3 and TRBJ2-3; D unclear. V was clipped by 5 bases and J by 2 bases, with 17 bases between them. Germline V gene lookup returns CDR1 SGHNT and CDR2 YENEEA. The length of the CDR3 is 16 residues. CDR3 sequence (DNA): TGTGCCAGCAGCCATCGTGGCAGGATCGACACAGATACGCAGTATTTT. Residues: CASSHRGRIDTDTQYF.

The rearrangement links TRBV14 to TRBJ1-1; a possible D gene is TRBD1 (6 bases). CDR3 length equals 13 residues. The germline V and J ends were trimmed by 2 bases and 11 bases, with 15 bases remaining between them. CDR1 and CDR2 from the germline V gene are SGHDN and FVKESK. CDR3 sequence reads: CASSQSAGAEAFF. CDR3 bases: TGTGCCAGCAGCCAATCAGCAGGGGCGGAGGCTTTCTTT.

The chain recombines TRBV4-1 with TRBJ1-2; D unresolved. Germline lookup yields CDR1 MGHRA and CDR2 YSYEKL. The CDR3 extends over 16 amino acids. V was shortened by 4 bases and J by 4 bases, with 19 bases between the two germline ends. The CDR3 here is CASSRSLAVSFYGYTF. The CDR3 DNA reads as TGCGCCAGCAGCCGTTCCTTGGCTGTAAGTTTCTATGGCTACACCTTC.

The chain carries TRBV7-3 and TRBJ2-1, with 8 bases lining up with TRBD2. Germline assignment: CDR1 SGHTA and CDR2 FQGTGA. Unmatched junction bases numbered 5, after V lost 0 bases and J lost 4 bases. The CDR3 spans 16 residues. The CDR3 DNA reads as TGTGCCAGCAGCTTAACAGCTAGCGGGCCTTACAATGAGCAGTTCTTC. The encoded protein is CASSLTASGPYNEQFF.

This clone was counted once. This chain uses TRBV28 with TRBJ1-5; 8 bases agree with TRBD1. CDR1 and CDR2 (germline): MDHEN, SYDVKM. The J segment lost 6 bases and the V segment lost 3 bases, leaving 7 bases of the junction unmatched. The CDR3 extends over 15 amino acids. DNA for the CDR3: TGTGCCAGCAGTTTCGACAGGGGAGTCGGTCAGCCCCAGCATTTT. Protein product: CASSFDRGVGQPQHF.

This clone was counted between two and nine times. This chain's CDR3 is CASSPRAGYEQYF. In DNA, the CDR3 is TGTGCCAGCAGCCCACGCGCGGGTTACGAGCAGTACTTC. The chain carries TRBV3-1 (or the pseudogene TRBV3-2) and TRBJ2-7, with TRBD2 as a possible D gene (5 bases). CDR1 LGHDT and CDR2 YNNKEL come from the germline V gene (reference sequence). CDR3 length equals 13 residues. Trimming shortened V by 4 bases and J by 4 bases, and 11 bases separated the two germline ends.

This sequence joins TRBV7-2 and TRBJ2-7; the D gene is possibly TRBD1 (5 bases). V dropped 7 bases and J dropped 0 bases, with 13 bases sitting between them. The CDR3 runs 14 residues. Germline CDR1 SGHTA, CDR2 FQGNSA. The CDR3 here is CASTDSLSSYEQYF. The CDR3 coding sequence is TGTGCCAGCACCGACAGTCTTAGCTCCTACGAGCAGTACTTC.

This chain uses TRBV7-3 with TRBJ2-5, with 11 bases that match TRBD2. Germline loops: CDR1 SGHTA, CDR2 FQGTGA. The junction had 9 bases not matched to a gene; V was cut back by 5 bases and J by 1 base. The CDR3 extends over 17 amino acids. CDR3 region: CASSPSLAGDLQETQYF. The CDR3 DNA follows: TGTGCCAGCAGCCCGTCACTAGCGGGGGACCTCCAAGAGACCCAGTACTTC.

CDR3 sequence (DNA): TGTGCCATCAGAGGACAGTATAATTCACCCCTCCACTTT. It yields the protein CAIRGQYNSPLHF. The chain uses TRBV10-3 and TRBJ1-6; D possibly corresponds to TRBD1 (6 bases). V lost 6 bases and J 4 bases, leaving 7 bases between the germline ends. The germline V gene has CDR1 ENHRY and CDR2 SYGVKD. The CDR3 covers 13 residues.

This clone was counted a single time. V is TRBV6-5 and J is TRBJ2-5; 8 nucleotides agree with TRBD1. The CDR3 is 15 amino acids. CDR1 and CDR2 (germline): MNHEY, SVGAGI. The V and J ends lost 0 bases and 2 bases, in that order; junction bases with no gene match: 2. The CDR3 loop is CASSYSRQGQETQYF. The CDR3 DNA sequence: TGTGCCAGCAGTTACTCTAGACAGGGGCAAGAGACCCAGTACTTC.

The rearrangement links TRBV5-1 to TRBJ2-3; 9 bases match TRBD2. The trim removed 1 base at V and 5 bases at J, leaving 5 bases unmatched. This CDR3 spans 15 amino acids. Germline values: CDR1 SGHRS, CDR2 YFSETQ. The CDR3 nucleotides read TGCGCCAGCAGCTTGTGGGGACTAGCAAGAGATACGCAGTATTTT. It yields the protein CASSLWGLARDTQYF.

The J gene is TRBJ2-2, the V gene TRBV9; maybe TRBD1 (6 bases). This CDR3 comprises 16 residues. V shed 0 bases and J shed 2 bases, with 11 bases lying between them. Germline V gene sequence: CDR1 SGDLS, CDR2 YYNGEE. Written as DNA, the CDR3 is TGTGCCAGCAGCGTAGGTGGGGGCCTTAACACCGGGGAGCTGTTTTTT. It translates to CASSVGGGLNTGELFF.

CDR3 DNA: TGTGCCAGCAGCTCCAGAACGCCTGGGCCCCAGCATTTT. This gives the protein CASSSRTPGPQHF. The chain links TRBV27 to TRBJ1-5; D gene unclear. Germline assignment: CDR1 MNHEY and CDR2 SMNVEV (reference sequence). The V end lost 6 bases, the J end lost 9 bases, and 15 bases lay between the germline ends. This CDR3 has 13 amino acids.

The gene calls are TRBV7-3 and TRBJ1-6; TRBD1 agrees at 9 bases. CDR3 size: 15 residues. J lost 6 bases, V lost 4 bases, and 4 bases had no gene match. From germline, CDR1 is SGHTA and CDR2 FQGTGA. The CDR3 sequence is CASSSGQGFNSPLHF. The CDR3 bases are TGTGCCAGCAGCTCAGGACAGGGGTTTAATTCACCCCTCCACTTT.

With regard to this clone: The identical CDR3 is also encoded by other nucleotide sequences in the sample. V gene TRBV19 combines with J gene TRBJ2-5, with TRBD1 identical over 8 bases. V shed 3 bases and J 5 bases; nucleotides not matched to a gene: 5. The V gene's germline CDR1 is LNHDA and CDR2 SQIVND (reference sequence). CDR3 length: 14 amino acids. Here the CDR3 DNA reads TGTGCCAGTAGTATCGGACAGGGTCGGGAGACCCAGTACTTC. The encoded protein is CASSIGQGRETQYF.

This clone was found once. The chain uses TRBV9 and TRBJ1-4; possible D gene TRBD1, 6 bases. The CDR3 extends over 15 amino acids. The germline V and J ends were trimmed by 1 base and 8 bases, with 15 bases remaining between them. The germline CDR1 and CDR2 sequences are SGDLS and YYNGEE. The CDR3 region is CASSVRSGDGEKLFF. CDR3 in DNA: TGTGCCAGCAGCGTACGATCAGGGGACGGAGAAAAACTGTTTTTT.

DNA of the CDR3: TGTGCCAGCAGCCTAGGGAGGGTCCATTCACCCCTCCACTTT. Amino acids: CASSLGRVHSPLHF. The chain employs TRBV6-5 and TRBJ1-6; D remains unclear. Trimming pared 6 bases from V and 8 bases from J, leaving 14 bases between. The CDR3 extends over 14 amino acids. Germline CDR1 reads MNHEY; CDR2 reads SVGAGI.

The chain recombines TRBV5-6 with TRBJ1-2; 7 positions match TRBD1. The CDR3 length is 16 residues. CDR1 and CDR2 from the germline V gene are SGHDT and YYEEEE. Trimming at V came to 1 base and at J to 3 bases, leaving 9 bases not matched to a gene. In DNA, the CDR3 is TGTGCCAGCAGCTTGTTTCAGTCCGGGACAGACTATGGCTACACCTTC. This encodes CASSLFQSGTDYGYTF.

This sequence joins TRBV19 and TRBJ1-4; D possibly corresponds to TRBD1 (5 bases). The length of the CDR3 is 15 residues. Germline CDR1 is LNHDA and CDR2 is SQIVND (reference sequence). With 5 bases removed from V and 3 bases from J, the gap between germline ends came to 13 bases. The CDR3 is CASSPPTVPNEKLFF. The CDR3 DNA reads as TGTGCCAGTAGTCCCCCGACAGTACCTAATGAAAAACTGTTTTTT.

The V gene is TRBV4-3, the J gene TRBJ1-5; tentatively, D is TRBD1 (5 bases). The germline V and J ends were trimmed by 1 base and 3 bases, with 16 bases remaining between them. The CDR3 contains 17 residues. CDR1 and CDR2 (germline): LGHNA, YSLEER. This chain's CDR3 is CASSQVLGDLSNQPQHF. The CDR3 DNA follows: TGCGCCAGCAGCCAAGTTTTAGGGGATCTTTCCAATCAGCCCCAGCATTTT.

The V gene is TRBV7-8, the J gene TRBJ2-2, with 7 positions matching TRBD2. Unmatched junction bases numbered 4, after V lost 1 base and J lost 5 bases. Germline assignment: CDR1 SGHVS and CDR2 FQNEAQ. The CDR3 totals 15 residues. CDR3 amino acids: CASSLVSGRTGELFF. CDR3 sequence (DNA): TGTGCCAGCAGCTTAGTTAGCGGGCGGACCGGGGAGCTGTTTTTT.

V usage is TRBV14 and J usage is TRBJ2-1; 7 nucleotides match TRBD2. This CDR3 has 16 amino acids. CDR1 and CDR2 (germline): SGHDN, FVKESK. V lost 4 bases, J lost 8 bases, and 14 bases stayed unmatched. The CDR3 DNA reads TGTGCCAGCAGCCCTCTCTCCGGGACTATGATCGATGAGCAGTTCTTC. Translation: CASSPLSGTMIDEQFF. The variable domain in full, completed from reference TRBV14 and TRBJ2-1, reads EAGVTQFPSHSVIEKGQTVTLRCDPISGHDNLYWYRRVMGKEIKFLLHFVKESKQDESGMPNNRFLAERTGGTYSTLKVQPAELEDSGVYFCASSPLSGTMIDEQFFGPGTRLTVL.

The V and J genes are TRBV6-5 and TRBJ1-3, with 9 bases matching TRBD1. This CDR3 spans 15 amino acids. The germline V gene encodes CDR1 MNHEY and CDR2 SVGAGI. Unmatched junction bases numbered 11, after V lost 7 bases and J lost 7 bases. The CDR3 DNA reads as TGTGCCAGCACTCTAACCGGGACAGGGTCGAACACCATATATTTT. It is translated as CASTLTGTGSNTIYF.